The 17 T cell receptor beta chains below all came from one sample that was sequenced in a study of blood T cells in healthy people across ages. With a J-beta primer mix and a sample-barcoded 5' primer, a second PCR ran 7 to 11 cycles. From the 5' RACE reads, TCRdb called clonotypes with MiXCR, one entry per CDR3 protein. The sample has approximately 960,000 distinct CDR3 sequences, 25% to 35% seen once. The same sample was also used in a study of T cells of mothers and their children.

Sequences were obtained from blood. These receptors originate from a woman in her 40s in good health.

In this sample, this clonotype turned up many times. This chain connects TRBV5-1 to TRBJ2-1; 10 bases align to TRBD2. Germline lookup yields CDR1 SGHRS and CDR2 YFSETQ. The V and J ends lost 3 bases and 5 bases, in that order; junction bases with no gene match: 5. The CDR3 has 15 residues. CDR3 region: CASSSAGGLNNEQFF. The CDR3, as DNA: TGCGCCAGCAGCTCAGCGGGGGGGCTGAACAATGAGCAGTTCTTC.

Remarks on this clonotype: A much larger clone differs by one base, so this may be a read error. The J gene is TRBJ2-5, the V gene TRBV20-1; the D is unclear. The CDR3 is made up of 17 amino acids. The V gene's germline CDR1 is DFQATT and CDR2 SNEGSKA (reference sequence). V lost 3 bases to trimming and J lost 5 bases, with 25 bases between them. CDR3 amino acids: CSARVPTGTALSETQYF. DNA of the CDR3: TGCAGTGCTAGGGTCCCTACGGGCACCGCACTCTCGGAGACCCAGTACTTC.

This chain joins TRBV12-3 or TRBV12-4 and TRBJ1-1; D is ambiguous. The V gene lost 3 bases and the J gene lost 7 bases, with 12 bases spanning the gap. This CDR3 has 13 amino acids. CDR3 nucleotides: TGTGCCAGCAGTTTCAGACGGGTCTTTGAAGCTTTCTTT. The encoded protein is CASSFRRVFEAFF.

The gene calls are TRBV24-1 and TRBJ1-4; D unclear. V was cut by 7 bases and J by 4 bases, with 12 bases left in between. From germline, CDR1 is KGHDR and CDR2 SFDVKD. The CDR3 length is 14 residues. CDR3 region: CATSDRWDNEKLFF. CDR3 DNA sequence: TGTGCCACCAGCGATAGGTGGGATAATGAAAAACTGTTTTTT.

The V and J genes are TRBV28 and TRBJ1-1; D uncertain. Germline-derived CDR1 and CDR2 are MDHEN and SYDVKM. Trimming left V 6 bases short and J 0 bases short, with 17 bases between. The CDR3 is made up of 16 amino acids. The CDR3 region has the DNA TGTGCCAGCAGCCTCAGCCTAAGTATCATGAACACTGAAGCTTTCTTT. Translated: CASSLSLSIMNTEAFF. The full variable domain, completed using reference TRBV28 and TRBJ1-1, is DVKVTQSSRYLVKRTGEKVFLECVQDMDHENMFWYRQDPGLGLRLIYFSYDVKMKEKGDIPEGYSVSREKKERFSLILESASTNQTSMYLCASSLSLSIMNTEAFFGQGTRLTVV.

V is TRBV28 and J is TRBJ2-7; D not certain. The germline gives CDR1 MDHEN, CDR2 SYDVKM. V lost 6 bases and J 3 bases, leaving 12 bases between the germline ends. CDR3 length: 13 amino acids. CDR3 DNA sequence: TGTGCCAGCAGGCTGGACGGTTTCTACGAGCAGTACTTC. Translating gives CASRLDGFYEQYF. Variable domain in full (rest from reference TRBV28 and TRBJ2-7): DVKVTQSSRYLVKRTGEKVFLECVQDMDHENMFWYRQDPGLGLRLIYFSYDVKMKEKGDIPEGYSVSREKKERFSLILESASTNQTSMYLCASRLDGFYEQYFGPGTRLTVT.

The chain couples TRBV15 to TRBJ1-5; D is unclear. Germline loops: CDR1 LNHNV, CDR2 YYDKDF (reference sequence). The CDR3 runs 14 residues. Trimming stripped 4 bases from V and 7 bases from J, with 14 bases between. CDR3 loop: CATSTDRLAQPQHF. CDR3 in DNA: TGTGCCACCAGCACAGACCGATTGGCACAGCCCCAGCATTTT.

This clonotype was seen a handful of times. The rearrangement uses TRBV28 and TRBJ1-1; D gene unclear. The CDR3 consists of 14 residues. V lost 4 bases, J lost 4 bases, and 13 bases lay in between. CDR1 MDHEN and CDR2 SYDVKM come from the germline V gene. CDR3 sequence reads: CASSSPAVGTEAFF. The DNA for the CDR3 is TGTGCCAGCAGTTCCCCCGCAGTGGGCACTGAAGCTTTCTTT. Full variable domain (remainder filled in from reference TRBV28 and TRBJ1-1): DVKVTQSSRYLVKRTGEKVFLECVQDMDHENMFWYRQDPGLGLRLIYFSYDVKMKEKGDIPEGYSVSREKKERFSLILESASTNQTSMYLCASSSPAVGTEAFFGQGTRLTVV.

V and J are TRBV25-1 and TRBJ1-3; D is undetermined. Germline CDR1 is MGHDK and CDR2 is SYGVNS. CDR3 length: 12 amino acids. Trimming took off 2 bases at V and 10 bases at J, with 9 bases between the two ends. This CDR3 reads CASSETRGTIYF. CDR3 bases: TGTGCCAGCAGTGAAACCAGAGGGACCATATATTTT.

The V call is TRBV9, the J call TRBJ1-2, with 7 bases fitting TRBD1. This CDR3 region has 17 residues. Germline lookup yields CDR1 SGDLS and CDR2 YYNGEE. Trimming at V came to 3 bases and at J to 0 bases, leaving 11 bases not matched to a gene. The CDR3 DNA sequence: TGTGCCAGCAGCGGTGGGGGACAGAGAGAAGCTAACTATGGCTACACCTTC. This codes for CASSGGGQREANYGYTF. Full variable domain (outside the CDR3, taken from reference TRBV9 and TRBJ1-2): DSGVTQTPKHLITATGQRVTLRCSPRSGDLSVYWYQQSLDQGLQFLIQYYNGEERAKGNILERFSAQQFPDLHSELNLSSLELGDSALYFCASSGGGQREANYGYTFGSGTRLTVV.

This chain connects TRBV4-3 to TRBJ2-3, with TRBD2 matching over 9 bases. This CDR3 has 15 amino acids. Germline CDR1 and CDR2: LGHNA and YSLEER. The V gene end was trimmed by 0 bases and the J gene end by 7 bases; junction bases not matched to a gene: 5. As DNA, the CDR3 is TGCGCCAGCAGCCAAGATCCTAGCGGGACCCATACGCAGTATTTT. This sequence encodes CASSQDPSGTHTQYF.

The chain combines TRBV15 with TRBJ1-1; D gene uncertain. CDR1 is LNHNV and CDR2 is YYDKDF in the germline V gene (reference sequence). The CDR3 extends over 12 amino acids. Trimming pared 1 base from V and 4 bases from J, leaving 4 bases between. This CDR3 is CATSRGATEAFF. The CDR3 coding sequence is TGTGCCACCAGCAGAGGGGCCACTGAAGCTTTCTTT.

The rearrangement uses TRBV7-8 and TRBJ2-5; 7 bases align to TRBD1. Germline trimming cut 5 bases from V and 2 bases from J; bases unmatched to any gene: 8. The CDR3 loop spans 15 amino acids. Germline V gives CDR1 SGHVS, CDR2 FQNEAQ. This CDR3 reads CASSHGTAHQETQYF. CDR3 sequence (DNA): TGTGCCAGCAGCCACGGGACAGCTCATCAAGAGACCCAGTACTTC. The whole variable domain, filled in from reference TRBV7-8 and TRBJ2-5, reads GAGVSQSPRYKVAKRGQDVALRCDPISGHVSLFWYQQALGQGPEFLTYFQNEAQLDKSGLPSDRFFAERPEGSVSTLKIQRTQQEDSAVYLCASSHGTAHQETQYFGPGTRLLVL.

Note on this clonotype: This may be a read error, as it is one base from a much larger clone. The genes are TRBV28 and TRBJ2-6; D gene ambiguous. V lost 3 bases, J lost 0 bases, and 9 bases lay in between. Germline CDR1 is MDHEN and CDR2 is SYDVKM. The CDR3 has 16 amino acids. CDR3 sequence reads: CASSFSALSGANVLTF. CDR3 coding DNA: TGTGCCAGCAGTTTTAGTGCTCTCTCTGGGGCCAACGTCCTGACTTTC.

Regarding this clonotype: A much larger clone differs from this one at a single base, so this may be a read error. The chain combines TRBV5-1 with TRBJ2-1; 14 nucleotides agree with TRBD2. Looked up from germline, CDR1 is SGHRS and CDR2 is YFSETQ. The CDR3 contains 15 residues. Written as DNA, the CDR3 is TGCGTCAGCAGCTCGACTAGCGGGGGGGCCATTGAGCAGTTCTTC. Translating gives CVSSSTSGGAIEQFF.

A word on this clonotype: A junction end diverges from the germline sequence, so it may reflect a read error. This sequence joins TRBV7-7 and TRBJ2-5, with TRBD1 identical over 11 bases. The CDR3 has 17 residues. Per the germline V gene, CDR1 is SSHAT and CDR2 is FNYEAQ (reference sequence). Written as DNA, the CDR3 is TGTGCTAGCAGCTTAGACGGGAGGACAGGGGGCTGGGAGACCCAGTACTTC. This encodes CASSLDGRTGGWETQYF. The full variable domain, completed using reference TRBV7-7 and TRBJ2-5, is GAGVSQSPRYKVTKRGQDVTLRCDPISSHATLYWYQQALGQGPEFLTYFNYEAQPDKSGLPSDRFSAERPEGSISTLTIQRTEQRDSAMYRCASSLDGRTGGWETQYFGPGTRLLVL.

The DNA for the CDR3 is TGCAGTGCTAGAGCAGGCGGTGAAAAACTGTTTTTT. Its protein product is CSARAGGEKLFF. V gene TRBV20-1 combines with J gene TRBJ1-4, with unresolved D. The CDR3 extends over 12 amino acids. Germline loops: CDR1 DFQATT, CDR2 SNEGSKA (reference sequence). V lost 1 base and J lost 7, with 7 bases in between.